The rows below give T cell receptor beta chains drawn from one sample of a study of blood T cell repertoires in COVID-19. Profiling relied on immunoSEQ multiplex PCR, and the TCRdb table lists in-frame clones only, not all of them. The sample holds 150,000 or so clones; roughly 80% are singletons and the top ten take around 4%. The sample taken for sequencing was peripheral blood. The receptors derive from a woman in her fifties or sixties with acute or convalescent COVID-19. The CDR3 runs from the conserved cysteine through the conserved F or W. Each record gives: J gene, clone size, V gene, D gene, CDR3 protein, CDR3 DNA. D genes are given only for firm matches. Clone sizes are given selectively: once, few, many, or a class where the clone is expanded.

J: TRBJ2-1
size: NA
V: TRBV25-1
D: NA
CDR3: CASSEGQSEGNEQFF
DNA: TGTGCCAGCAGTGAAGGACAGTCAGAAGGCAATGAGCAGTTCTTC

J: TRBJ2-5
size: NA
V: TRBV6-2/TRBV6-3
D: TRBD1
CDR3: CASSSDPGQGAETQYF
DNA: TGTGCCAGCAGTTCAGACCCGGGACAGGGGGCTGAGACCCAGTACTTC

J: TRBJ1-4
size: NA
V: TRBV28
D: TRBD1
CDR3: CASSLLAGGRGNEKLFF
DNA: TGTGCCAGCAGTCTCTTGGCAGGGGGCCGGGGGAATGAAAAACTGTTTTTT

J: TRBJ1-1
size: NA
V: TRBV2
D: TRBD1
CDR3: CASSETGGSTEAFF
DNA: TGTGCCAGCAGTGAAACAGGGGGCAGCACTGAAGCTTTCTTT

J: TRBJ1-2
size: NA
V: TRBV5-1
D: NA
CDR3: CASSLVSGWGYTF
DNA: TGCGCCAGCAGCTTGGTTTCGGGATGGGGCTACACCTTC

J: TRBJ2-7
size: NA
V: TRBV6-6
D: TRBD1
CDR3: CASGTASEQYF
DNA: TGTGCCAGCGGGACAGCCAGCGAGCAGTACTTC

J: TRBJ1-2
size: NA
V: TRBV10-1
D: TRBD1
CDR3: CASSSTRDRENGYTF
DNA: TGCGCCAGCAGTTCAACCCGGGACAGGGAGAATGGCTACACCTTC

J: TRBJ2-2
size: NA
V: TRBV14
D: TRBD2
CDR3: CASSQVARGRYTGELFF
DNA: TGTGCCAGCAGCCAAGTGGCCCGCGGGAGATACACCGGGGAGCTGTTTTTT

J: TRBJ2-1
size: NA
V: TRBV28
D: TRBD2
CDR3: CASSLWGALANEQFF
DNA: TGTGCCAGCAGTTTGTGGGGCGCACTAGCGAATGAGCAGTTCTTC

J: TRBJ2-1
size: NA
V: TRBV12-3/TRBV12-4
D: NA
CDR3: CASSLGLLGEQFF
DNA: TGTGCCAGCAGTTTAGGGCTCCTCGGGGAGCAGTTCTTC

J: TRBJ2-3
size: NA
V: TRBV2
D: TRBD2
CDR3: CASGTSGFDTQYF
DNA: TGTGCCAGCGGGACTAGCGGTTTTGATACGCAGTATTTT

J: TRBJ1-5
size: NA
V: TRBV2
D: TRBD1
CDR3: CASSGTGGNQPQHF
DNA: TGTGCCAGCAGCGGGACAGGGGGAAATCAGCCCCAGCATTTT

J: TRBJ2-5
size: few
V: TRBV28
D: TRBD1
CDR3: CASSTMDRPEQETQYF
DNA: TGTGCCAGCAGTACCATGGACAGGCCTGAACAAGAGACCCAGTACTTC

J: TRBJ2-2
size: few
V: TRBV11-3
D: NA
CDR3: CASSPVGGFTGELFF
DNA: TGTGCCAGCAGCCCCGTAGGAGGCTTCACCGGGGAGCTGTTTTTT

J: TRBJ2-2
size: NA
V: TRBV10-3
D: NA
CDR3: CAISSRGAGELFF
DNA: TGTGCCATCAGTTCCAGGGGTGCCGGGGAGCTGTTTTTT

J: TRBJ2-3
size: NA
V: TRBV30
D: NA
CDR3: CAWVGAHDTQYF
DNA: TGTGCCTGGGTGGGGGCGCATGATACGCAGTATTTT

J: TRBJ1-3
size: NA
V: TRBV16
D: NA
CDR3: CASSQSAGVPGNTIYF
DNA: TGTGCCAGCAGCCAATCAGCAGGGGTCCCTGGAAACACCATATATTTT

J: TRBJ2-2
size: NA
V: TRBV13
D: NA
CDR3: CASSPLGRGRGTGELFF
DNA: TGTGCCAGCAGCCCACTGGGTAGGGGGAGAGGTACCGGGGAGCTGTTTTTT

J: TRBJ1-2
size: once
V: TRBV7-2
D: NA
CDR3: CASSPSGGEAYGYTF
DNA: TGTGCCAGCAGCCCCTCCGGAGGGGAGGCCTATGGCTACACCTTC

J: TRBJ2-1
size: few
V: TRBV7-3
D: NA
CDR3: CASSPQSGDNEQFF
DNA: TGTGCCAGCAGCCCCCAGAGCGGCGACAATGAGCAGTTCTTC

J: TRBJ1-1
size: NA
V: TRBV7-6
D: NA
CDR3: CASSWNRNTEAFF
DNA: TGTGCCAGCAGCTGGAACAGGAACACTGAAGCTTTCTTT

J: TRBJ2-3
size: NA
V: TRBV24-1
D: TRBD1
CDR3: CATGRAVDRGGSRTDTQYF
DNA: TGTGCCACCGGTAGAGCGGTCGACAGGGGGGGATCGCGCACAGATACGCAGTATTTT

J: TRBJ2-3
size: NA
V: TRBV5-1
D: TRBD2
CDR3: CASRLAGARDTQYF
DNA: TGCGCCAGCAGACTAGCGGGAGCTCGGGATACGCAGTATTTT

J: TRBJ1-6
size: NA
V: TRBV11-3
D: NA
CDR3: CASSLSGRDSPLHF
DNA: TGTGCCAGCAGCTTATCCGGGAGGGATTCACCCCTCCACTTT

J: TRBJ2-5
size: NA
V: TRBV2
D: NA
CDR3: CASSGFVGRETQYF
DNA: TGTGCCAGCAGTGGGTTTGTTGGGAGGGAGACCCAGTACTTC

J: TRBJ2-1
size: NA
V: TRBV24-1
D: NA
CDR3: CATSPRGNEQFF
DNA: TGTGCCACCAGCCCCCGGGGCAATGAGCAGTTCTTC

J: TRBJ2-7
size: few
V: TRBV5-6
D: NA
CDR3: CASNIVGSSYEQYF
DNA: TGTGCCAGCAACATAGTGGGGAGCTCCTACGAGCAGTACTTC

J: TRBJ2-1
size: NA
V: TRBV6-5
D: TRBD2
CDR3: CASRPGLVNEQFF
DNA: TGTGCCAGCAGACCCGGACTAGTTAACGAGCAGTTCTTC

J: TRBJ1-4
size: NA
V: TRBV6-7
D: TRBD1
CDR3: CASSNGTVSTNEKLFF
DNA: TGTGCCAGCAGTAACGGGACAGTCTCAACTAATGAAAAACTGTTTTTT